The clone carrying this T cell receptor (beta chain) was recorded a few times. The table came from immunoSEQ multiplex PCR; TCRdb's copy has only in-frame clones and leaves some out. This sample has around 140,000 clones, with about 91% found just once. This sample is drawn from a study of blood T cell repertoires in COVID-19. J was trimmed by 2 bases and V by 8 bases; bases with no gene match: 1. Germline CDR1 and CDR2: SGHAT and FQNNGV. This CDR3 region has 12 residues. The sequenced sample consisted of peripheral blood. This sequence joins TRBV11-2 and TRBJ2-7; 9 nucleotides line up with TRBD1. This TCR came from a human donor in a cohort sampled during active COVID-19. The CDR3 spells CASGTGTYEQYF. For the CDR3, the DNA is TGTGCCAGCGGGACAGGGACCTACGAGCAGTACTTC.